These 30 T cell receptor beta chains share one sample of origin, sequenced in a study of graft-versus-host responses after intestinal transplantation. TCRdb keeps only in-frame clones here, not all; method: immunoSEQ multiplex PCR. Here the sample spans 10,000 to 15,000 clones, about 31% being singletons. With about 200,000 irradiated, violet-dye-labeled stimulator cells, about 200,000 CFSE-labeled responder cells were plated. Sequencing was performed on alloreactive CD8+ T cells from a mixed lymphocyte reaction culture, taken before intestinal transplant. The subset: CFSE-low proliferating T cells sorted from approximately 6-day pre-transplant mixed lymphocyte reaction (GvH or HvG direction). All receptors come from a human patient who received an intestinal transplant.

Notes on this clone: A single base separates this from a much larger clone, so it may be a read error. The sample contains more than one DNA sequence encoding this CDR3. The V and J genes are TRBV7-2 and TRBJ2-7; 14 positions agree with TRBD2. Germline values: CDR1 SGHTA, CDR2 FQGNSA. Losses at the gene ends were 5 bases for V and 3 bases for J; bases not matched to a gene: 3. The length of the CDR3 is 15 residues. CDR3 sequence (DNA): TGTGCCAGCAGCGAAGGACTAGCGGGGGGCTACGAGCAGTACTTC. Translated: CASSEGLAGGYEQYF.

This clone was seen a few times. The gene calls are TRBV28 and TRBJ2-7; no clear D gene. Germline V gives CDR1 MDHEN, CDR2 SYDVKM. CDR3 length: 12 amino acids. V was cut by 3 bases and J by 1 base, with 4 bases left in between. CDR3 loop: CASSFWSYEQYF. For the CDR3, the DNA is TGTGCCAGCAGTTTTTGGTCCTACGAGCAGTACTTC.

The rearrangement joins TRBV2 to TRBJ2-5, with TRBD2 matching over 11 bases. J gave up 1 base and V 11 bases, and 9 bases lay outside the gene matches. Germline V gives CDR1 SNHLY, CDR2 FYNNEI. CDR3 length: 15 residues. The CDR3 reads CAGQETSGAQETQYF. CDR3 coding DNA: TGTGCCGGCCAGGAGACTAGCGGGGCCCAAGAGACCCAGTACTTC.

CDR3 loop: CASSYNAGGTYEQYF. As DNA, the CDR3 is TGTGCCAGCAGTTACAACGCGGGGGGGACCTACGAGCAGTACTTC. The chain recombines TRBV6-6 with TRBJ2-7, with 9 bases matching TRBD2. V gave up 2 bases and J gave up 2 bases; unmatched junction bases: 4. The CDR3 sequence is 15 residues long. The germline CDR1 and CDR2 sequences are MNHNY and SVGAGI (reference sequence).

This clone was seen a few times. A far larger clone is just one base off, so this is likely a read error. This chain uses TRBV4-2 with TRBJ1-6; no firm D call. The CDR3 covers 15 residues. CDR1 LGHNA and CDR2 YNFKEQ come from the germline V gene. Deletions cut 0 bases from V and 2 bases from J, with 5 bases between. For the CDR3, the DNA is TGTGCCAGCAGCCAAGACAGGACCTATAATTCACCCCTCCACTTT. Amino acid sequence: CASSQDRTYNSPLHF.

The rearrangement uses TRBV5-1 and TRBJ2-1; TRBD1 aligns across 8 bases. V shed 4 bases and J 2 bases; nucleotides not matched to a gene: 5. CDR1 and CDR2 from the germline V gene are SGHRS and YFSETQ. CDR3 size: 15 residues. The CDR3 reads CASSERQGTYNEQFF. For the CDR3, the DNA is TGCGCCAGCAGCGAAAGACAGGGGACCTACAATGAGCAGTTCTTC.

The rearrangement uses TRBV5-6 and TRBJ2-7; D call uncertain. The germline CDR1 and CDR2 sequences are SGHDT and YYEEEE. The CDR3 contains 14 residues. The germline V and J ends were trimmed by 4 bases and 2 bases, with 13 bases remaining between them. CDR3 loop: CASSPGRLPYEQYF. The CDR3 bases are TGTGCCAGCAGCCCCGGACGGCTTCCCTACGAGCAGTACTTC.

The chain uses TRBV6-6 and TRBJ1-1; D unclear. The CDR3 sequence is 14 residues long. Germline loops: CDR1 MNHNY, CDR2 SVGAGI (reference sequence). V was shortened by 6 bases and J by 4 bases, with 15 bases between the two germline ends. CDR3 DNA: TGTGCCAGCAGCTCCGGGAGACTGAGCACTGAAGCTTTCTTT. Amino acid sequence: CASSSGRLSTEAFF.

V is TRBV29-1 and J is TRBJ1-2, with TRBD1 matching 10 bases. CDR1 is SQVTM and CDR2 is ANQGSEA in the germline V gene. The CDR3 length is 12 residues. Trimming cost V 6 bases and J 6 bases; bases outside gene matches: 4. The CDR3 spells CSVKDRGHGYTF. In nucleotides, the CDR3 is TGCAGCGTCAAAGACAGGGGGCATGGCTACACCTTC.

In its sample, this clone was seen a few times. The rearrangement links TRBV6-5 to TRBJ1-2; D is unclear. The germline gives CDR1 MNHEY, CDR2 SVGAGI. This CDR3 region has 14 residues. Trimming cost V 0 bases and J 8 bases, with 13 bases left between them. DNA for the CDR3: TGTGCCAGCAGTTACTCGAGGGTCTTATACGGCTACACCTTC. Protein sequence: CASSYSRVLYGYTF.

Comment on this clone: The junction does not match germline at one end; this may be a read error. The same CDR3 arises from other DNA sequences in this sample as well. The genes are TRBV19 and TRBJ2-7; 9 bases line up with TRBD1. From germline, CDR1 is LNHDA and CDR2 SQIVND (reference sequence). CDR3 length equals 15 residues. The CDR3: CASSAGTGSSYEQYF. DNA of the CDR3: TGTGCCAGTAGTGCCGGGACAGGGAGCTCCTACGAACAGTACTTC.

The gene calls are TRBV11-2 and TRBJ1-2; TRBD1 is a possible D gene (5 bases). Looked up from germline, CDR1 is SGHAT and CDR2 is FQNNGV. The CDR3 loop spans 13 amino acids. Trimming removed 1 base from V and 2 bases from J, with 5 bases in between. The CDR3 bases are TGTGCCAGCAGCTTAGGGGGGAACTATGGCTACACCTTC. It yields the protein CASSLGGNYGYTF.

To note about this clone: Germline and junction disagree at one end, which may indicate a read error. The J gene is TRBJ2-5, the V gene TRBV9, with 7 bases identical to TRBD2. Per germline, CDR1 SGDLS and CDR2 YYNGEE. This CDR3 has 17 residues. CDR3 residues: CASSVGGREGCQEAQYF. The CDR3 DNA reads as TGTGCCAGCAGCGTAGGTGGCAGGGAGGGGTGCCAAGAGGCCCAGTACTTC. Full variable domain (outside the CDR3, taken from reference TRBV9 and TRBJ2-5): DSGVTQTPKHLITATGQRVTLRCSPRSGDLSVYWYQQSLDQGLQFLIQYYNGEERAKGNILERFSAQQFPDLHSELNLSSLELGDSALYFCASSVGGREGCQEAQYFGPGTRLLVL.

The rearrangement links TRBV19 to TRBJ2-6, with no clear D. CDR1 and CDR2 (germline): LNHDA, SQIVND (reference sequence). Trimming removed 5 bases from V and 2 bases from J, with 10 bases in between. The CDR3 has 15 amino acids. The CDR3, as DNA: TGTGCCAGTAGTGCTGCCATGGCTGGGGCCAACGTCCTGACTTTC. Residues: CASSAAMAGANVLTF.

The V and J genes are TRBV4-1 and TRBJ2-7; D possibly uses TRBD1 or TRBD2 (5 bases each). This CDR3 spans 15 amino acids. Germline V gene data show CDR1 as MGHRA and CDR2 as YSYEKL. V lost 0 bases, J lost 6 bases, and 15 bases lay in between. The CDR3 protein is CASSQDYYQGPEQYF. CDR3 in DNA: TGCGCCAGCAGCCAAGATTATTACCAGGGACCCGAGCAGTACTTC.

This clone was recorded a few times. The chain couples TRBV14 to TRBJ1-6, with a tentative D call TRBD1 (6 bases). The CDR3 covers 15 residues. With 4 bases removed from V and 5 bases from J, the gap between germline ends came to 12 bases. Germline-derived CDR1 and CDR2 are SGHDN and FVKESK. The CDR3 is CASSPSGGNNSPLHF. The CDR3 DNA is TGTGCCAGCAGCCCCTCGGGGGGCAATAATTCACCCCTCCACTTT.

The V gene is TRBV2, the J gene TRBJ2-7; perhaps TRBD1 as D (5 bases). The ends were cut back, 8 bases at V and 2 bases at J, with 19 bases in the middle. The CDR3 has 15 amino acids. Looked up from germline, CDR1 is SNHLY and CDR2 is FYNNEI. The CDR3 coding sequence is TGTGCCAGCTTCCAATACAGGCTCATCCCCTACGAGCAGTACTTC. This gives the protein CASFQYRLIPYEQYF.

In nucleotides, the CDR3 is TGCGCCAGCAGCCAACCAAACAGGGGAATTCGGAACACCATATATTTT. Translated, it gives CASSQPNRGIRNTIYF. The chain joins TRBV4-1 to TRBJ1-3, with TRBD1 identical over 7 bases. The trim removed 2 bases at V and 7 bases at J, leaving 11 bases unmatched. Germline V lookup: CDR1 MGHRA, CDR2 YSYEKL. This CDR3 has 16 amino acids.

Only one count was recorded for this clone. The V gene is TRBV6-4, the J gene TRBJ1-2; D gene uncertain. V dropped 4 bases and J dropped 2 bases, with 17 bases sitting between them. The CDR3 is 16 residues long. The germline gives CDR1 MRHNA, CDR2 SNTAGT. The CDR3 loop reads CASSVWLGCWNYGYTF. The DNA of the CDR3 is TGTGCCAGCAGTGTTTGGTTAGGGTGCTGGAACTATGGCTACACCTTC.

The chain carries TRBV6-6 and TRBJ1-6; D is undetermined. Looked up from germline, CDR1 is MNHNY and CDR2 is SVGAGI (reference sequence). Trimming removed 0 bases from V and 8 bases from J, with 8 bases in between. The CDR3 sequence is 14 residues long. CDR3 protein: CASSYSPGYSPLHF. CDR3 nucleotides: TGTGCCAGCAGTTACTCGCCAGGTTATTCACCCCTCCACTTT.

This clone has just a few counts. The chain couples TRBV11-2 to TRBJ2-5; D may match TRBD1 or TRBD2 (6 bases each). CDR3 length: 14 residues. Looked up from germline, CDR1 is SGHAT and CDR2 is FQNNGV. The germline V and J ends were trimmed by 5 bases and 5 bases, with 15 bases remaining between them. The chain's CDR3 is CASSPPGGGETQYF. Here the CDR3 DNA reads TGTGCCAGCAGCCCGCCCGGAGGGGGGGAGACCCAGTACTTC.

V and J are TRBV4-2 and TRBJ1-1; weak D call: TRBD1 (6 bases). CDR3 length equals 12 residues. V was trimmed by 3 bases and J by 8 bases, leaving 10 bases between them. The germline CDR1 and CDR2 sequences are LGHNA and YNFKEQ. CDR3 sequence (DNA): TGTGCCAGCAGCCAGTACAGGGCCGAAGCTTTCTTT. It translates to CASSQYRAEAFF.

This chain joins TRBV11-3 and TRBJ1-4; D unclear. Between the trimmed V and J ends, which lost 5 bases and 8 bases, there was a span of 15 bases. The germline gives CDR1 SGHNT, CDR2 YENEEA. The CDR3 consists of 14 residues. CDR3 residues: CASSREVFGEKLFF. The CDR3, as DNA: TGTGCCAGCAGCCGGGAGGTCTTTGGCGAAAAACTGTTTTTT.

This clone occurred once. The rearrangement links TRBV6-4 to TRBJ2-7; no firm D call. Per germline, CDR1 MRHNA and CDR2 SNTAGT. This CDR3 is 11 amino acids long. The V end lost 7 bases, the J end lost 3 bases, and 7 bases lay between the germline ends. CDR3 protein: CASTSFYEQYF. CDR3 nucleotide sequence: TGTGCCAGCACTAGTTTCTACGAGCAGTACTTC.

The CDR3 nucleotides are TGTGCCAGCAGCTTAGTCTTTTCCTACGAGCAGTACTTC. As protein: CASSLVFSYEQYF. The chain recombines TRBV7-6 with TRBJ2-7; D uncertain. Trimming removed 1 base at V and 1 base at J, with 5 bases between. Looked up from germline, CDR1 is SGHVS and CDR2 is FNYEAQ. The CDR3 runs to 13 residues.

The V and J genes are TRBV6-5 and TRBJ1-2, with a weak D call TRBD1 (6 bases). This CDR3 has 15 residues. The germline V and J ends were trimmed by 7 bases and 2 bases, with 17 bases remaining between them. Germline values: CDR1 MNHEY, CDR2 SVGAGI. CDR3 nucleotide sequence: TGTGCCAGCACTACCATCCGGGACACCAACTATGGCTACACCTTC. Its translation is CASTTIRDTNYGYTF.

The chain joins TRBV11-2 to TRBJ2-1; D possibly corresponds to TRBD2 (6 bases). Germline values: CDR1 SGHAT, CDR2 FQNNGV. The CDR3 runs to 12 residues. Trimming left V 2 bases short and J 9 bases short, with 8 bases between. CDR3 region: CASSLRETEQFF. The CDR3, as DNA: TGTGCCAGCAGCTTACGGGAGACTGAGCAGTTCTTC.

V is TRBV6-1 and J is TRBJ2-1; 8 bases line up with TRBD2. Germline V gives CDR1 MNHNS, CDR2 SASEGT. Unmatched junction bases numbered 8, after V lost 3 bases and J lost 7 bases. The CDR3 is made up of 15 amino acids. CDR3 sequence reads: CASSDSSGWRNEQFF. Written as DNA, the CDR3 is TGTGCCAGCAGTGATTCTAGCGGGTGGAGGAATGAGCAGTTCTTC.

This clone has more than one count but fewer than ten. The V call is TRBV7-9, the J call TRBJ2-1, with TRBD2 matching over 16 bases. This CDR3 has 18 amino acids. Germline CDR1 is SEHNR and CDR2 is FQNEAQ (reference sequence). V shed 0 bases and J 4 bases; nucleotides not matched to a gene: 3. DNA of the CDR3: TGTGCCAGCAGCTTAGCCGGGACTAGCGGGGGGGATTACAATGAGCAGTTCTTC. Protein sequence: CASSLAGTSGGDYNEQFF.

This clone was detected only a few times. The chain recombines TRBV19 with TRBJ2-4; possible D gene TRBD2, 5 bases. This CDR3 region has 14 residues. Between the trimmed V and J ends, which lost 5 bases and 0 bases, there was a span of 8 bases. Germline V lookup: CDR1 LNHDA, CDR2 SQIVND (reference sequence). CDR3 protein: CASSGGLAKNIQYF. CDR3 DNA sequence: TGTGCCAGTAGTGGAGGTCTAGCCAAAAACATTCAGTACTTC.